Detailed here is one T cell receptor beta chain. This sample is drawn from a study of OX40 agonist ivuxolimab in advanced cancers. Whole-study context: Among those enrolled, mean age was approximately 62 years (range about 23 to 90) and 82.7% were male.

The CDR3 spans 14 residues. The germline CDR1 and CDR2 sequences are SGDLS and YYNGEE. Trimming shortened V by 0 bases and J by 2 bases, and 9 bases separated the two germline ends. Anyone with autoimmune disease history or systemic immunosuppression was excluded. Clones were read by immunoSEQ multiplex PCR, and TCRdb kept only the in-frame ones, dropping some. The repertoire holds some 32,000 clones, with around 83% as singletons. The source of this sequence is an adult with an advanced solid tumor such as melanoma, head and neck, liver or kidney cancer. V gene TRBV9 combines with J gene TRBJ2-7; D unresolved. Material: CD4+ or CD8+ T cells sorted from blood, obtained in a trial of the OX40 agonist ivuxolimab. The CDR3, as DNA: TGTGCCAGCAGCGTAGCGTCTACCCCCTACGAGCAGTACTTC. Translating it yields CASSVASTPYEQYF.